The 3 T cell receptor beta chains below were found in one sample sequenced in a study of T cell clones after liver transplantation. Sequenced by immunoSEQ multiplex PCR; TCRdb stores in-frame clones only, minus some. The sample lists over 25,000 clones; over 85% were seen once. The material was CD8+ T cells from blood, obtained 12 months after liver transplant. The receptors originated from a human patient who received a liver transplant. Certain T cells may be donor cells from the graft.

The rearrangement links TRBV28 to TRBJ1-4; D is possibly TRBD1 (5 bases). V gave up 6 bases and J gave up 8 bases, with 25 bases separating them. There are 17 residues in the CDR3. Germline CDR1 reads MDHEN; CDR2 reads SYDVKM. The chain's CDR3 is CASRVRRGRYLGEKLFF. In nucleotides, the CDR3 is TGTGCCAGCAGGGTCCGGAGGGGCCGATATCTAGGGGAAAAACTGTTTTTT.

J is TRBJ1-1 and V is TRBV7-9; no clear D. From germline, CDR1 is SEHNR and CDR2 FQNEAQ (reference sequence). CDR3 length: 13 amino acids. The V end was cut by 3 bases, the J end by 2 bases, with 7 bases between. For the CDR3, the DNA is TGTGCCAGCAGCTTTGGCAGTAACACTGAAGCTTTCTTT. Translated, it gives CASSFGSNTEAFF.

The V gene is TRBV6-5, the J gene TRBJ2-5; 12 nucleotides line up with TRBD2. CDR3 length: 14 amino acids. The V gene's germline CDR1 is MNHEY and CDR2 SVGAGI. J gave up 4 bases and V 6 bases, and 3 bases lay outside the gene matches. The CDR3 DNA is TGTGCCAGCAGACGACTAGCGGGAGTAGAGACCCAGTACTTC. This gives the protein CASRRLAGVETQYF.